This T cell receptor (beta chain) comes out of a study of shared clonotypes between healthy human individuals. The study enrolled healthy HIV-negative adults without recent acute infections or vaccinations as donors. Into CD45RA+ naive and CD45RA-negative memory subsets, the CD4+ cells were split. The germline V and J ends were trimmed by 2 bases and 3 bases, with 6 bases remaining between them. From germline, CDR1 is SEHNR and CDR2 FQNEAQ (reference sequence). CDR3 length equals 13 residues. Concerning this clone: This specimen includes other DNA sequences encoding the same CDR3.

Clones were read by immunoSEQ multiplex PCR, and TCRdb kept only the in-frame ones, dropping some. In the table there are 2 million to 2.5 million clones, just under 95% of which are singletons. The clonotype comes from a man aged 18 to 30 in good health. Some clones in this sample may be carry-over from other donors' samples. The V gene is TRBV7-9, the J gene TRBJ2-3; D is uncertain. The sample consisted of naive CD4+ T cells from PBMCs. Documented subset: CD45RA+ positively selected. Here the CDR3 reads CASSLLGTDTQYF. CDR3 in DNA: TGTGCCAGCAGCTTACTTGGGACAGATACGCAGTATTTT.